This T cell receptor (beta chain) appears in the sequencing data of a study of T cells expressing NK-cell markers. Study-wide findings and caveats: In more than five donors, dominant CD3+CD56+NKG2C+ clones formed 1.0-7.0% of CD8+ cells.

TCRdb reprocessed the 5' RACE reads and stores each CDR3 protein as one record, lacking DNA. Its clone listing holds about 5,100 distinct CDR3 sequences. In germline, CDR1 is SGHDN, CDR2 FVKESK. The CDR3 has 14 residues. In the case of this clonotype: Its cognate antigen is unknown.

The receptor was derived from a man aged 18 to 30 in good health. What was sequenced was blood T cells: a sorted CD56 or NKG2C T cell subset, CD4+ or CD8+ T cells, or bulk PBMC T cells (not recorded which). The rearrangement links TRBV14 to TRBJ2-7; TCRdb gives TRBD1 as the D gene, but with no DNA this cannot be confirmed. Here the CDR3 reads CASSRAGPTYEQYF.